Below, 25 T cell receptor beta chains from the same sample are listed, as sequenced in a study of cytomegalovirus exposure and HLA in healthy donors. The primer mix had 60 Vbeta and 13 Jbeta primers. Generated by immunoSEQ multiplex PCR, the TCRdb table keeps only in-frame clones and is missing some. In the table there are roughly 180,000 clones, around 75% of which are singletons. Sequencing input: PBMCs. All receptors derive from a male donor in good health and CMV-seronegative.

The V call is TRBV9, the J call TRBJ1-2; 8 bases map to TRBD1. In germline, CDR1 is SGDLS, CDR2 YYNGEE. Losses at the gene ends were 0 bases for V and 2 bases for J; bases not matched to a gene: 6. This CDR3 contains 16 residues. CDR3: CASSVAPGGFNYGYTF. Written as DNA, the CDR3 is TGTGCCAGCAGCGTAGCTCCAGGGGGCTTCAACTATGGCTACACCTTC. Full variable domain (rest looked up from reference TRBV9 and TRBJ1-2): DSGVTQTPKHLITATGQRVTLRCSPRSGDLSVYWYQQSLDQGLQFLIQYYNGEERAKGNILERFSAQQFPDLHSELNLSSLELGDSALYFCASSVAPGGFNYGYTFGSGTRLTVV.

The chain is built from TRBV4-2 and TRBJ2-5, with 9 bases lining up with TRBD1. This CDR3 is 17 amino acids long. The V segment lost 5 bases and the J segment 4 bases; nucleotides outside the gene matches: 14. CDR1 and CDR2 from the germline V gene are LGHNA and YNFKEQ. The CDR3 nucleotides are TGTGCCAGCAGCACGGGACAGGGTGCTGAATGGGGAGAGACCCAGTACTTC. This gives the protein CASSTGQGAEWGETQYF.

The table lists this clone with a few counts. The V call is TRBV4-1, the J call TRBJ1-6, with D maybe TRBD1 (5 bases). This CDR3 region has 16 residues. Germline lookup yields CDR1 MGHRA and CDR2 YSYEKL. V was clipped by 0 bases and J by 11 bases, with 17 bases between them. CDR3 loop: CASSQDRGARATPLHF. The DNA for the CDR3 is TGCGCCAGCAGCCAAGATAGGGGCGCCAGGGCGACACCCCTCCACTTT.

The chain is built from TRBV9 and TRBJ2-7; TRBD2 aligns across 7 bases. The CDR3 is 16 amino acids. Germline-derived CDR1 and CDR2 are SGDLS and YYNGEE. Trimming removed 4 bases from V and 2 bases from J; junction bases left unmatched: 12. CDR3 bases: TGTGCCAGCAGCCCGAGTGGGGGGGGGTCCACCTACGAGCAGTACTTC. It encodes CASSPSGGGSTYEQYF.

The chain combines TRBV7-2 with TRBJ2-3; D possibly corresponds to TRBD2 (7 bases). Trimming stripped 5 bases from V and 8 bases from J, with 17 bases between. Germline CDR1 is SGHTA and CDR2 is FQGNSA. CDR3 length: 14 amino acids. CDR3 region: CASSPLAGATTQYF. The CDR3 bases are TGTGCCAGCAGCCCCCTGGCGGGGGCCACTACGCAGTATTTT.

The chain uses TRBV4-3 and TRBJ2-2, with 11 bases lining up with TRBD2. The CDR3 has 14 amino acids. The germline V gene encodes CDR1 LGHNA and CDR2 YSLEER. The junction had 0 bases not matched to a gene; V was cut back by 4 bases and J by 5 bases. CDR3 DNA: TGCGCCAGCAGCCTAGCGGGAGGGACCGGGGAGCTGTTTTTT. Translated, it gives CASSLAGGTGELFF.

This clone was recorded a few times. The genes are TRBV4-1 and TRBJ2-1, with TRBD2 identical over 10 bases. This CDR3 has 13 amino acids. CDR1 and CDR2 (germline): MGHRA, YSYEKL. The J segment lost 10 bases and the V segment lost 3 bases, leaving 3 bases of the junction unmatched. The CDR3, as DNA: TGCGCCAGCAGCCAGGAACTAGCGGGAGAGCAGTTCTTC. Amino acids: CASSQELAGEQFF.

This clone was recorded a few times. V is TRBV27 and J is TRBJ1-5; D unclear. The germline V and J ends were trimmed by 5 bases and 1 base, with 6 bases remaining between them. The V gene's germline CDR1 is MNHEY and CDR2 SMNVEV (reference sequence). This CDR3 has 13 residues. CDR3 sequence (DNA): TGTGCCAGCAGTATCCAGAGCAATCAGCCCCAGCATTTT. Translating gives CASSIQSNQPQHF.

This sequence joins TRBV6-5 and TRBJ2-7; 11 bases line up with TRBD2. Germline values: CDR1 MNHEY, CDR2 SVGAGI. V shed 5 bases, J shed 3 bases, and the junction held 6 bases outside the gene matches. This CDR3 contains 15 residues. As DNA, the CDR3 is TGTGCCAGCAGTCCACTGACTAGCGGGGACTACGAGCAGTACTTC. It translates to CASSPLTSGDYEQYF.

The genes are TRBV4-3 and TRBJ2-1; D might be TRBD2 (5 bases). Per germline, CDR1 LGHNA and CDR2 YSLEER. CDR3 length: 17 residues. Trimming removed 0 bases at V and 0 bases at J, with 12 bases between. The CDR3 DNA reads TGCGCCAGCAGCCAAGATTTTTCGGGGTCCTCCTACAATGAGCAGTTCTTC. Its translation: CASSQDFSGSSYNEQFF.

The chain has TRBV6-6 and TRBJ1-3; TRBD1 aligns across 8 bases. The trim removed 7 bases at V and 4 bases at J, leaving 6 bases unmatched. This CDR3 region has 14 residues. Germline V gene sequence: CDR1 MNHNY, CDR2 SVGAGI (reference sequence). The chain's CDR3 is CASIQGARGNTIYF. The CDR3 DNA sequence: TGTGCCAGCATTCAGGGGGCGCGAGGAAACACCATATATTTT.

This chain uses TRBV4-1 with TRBJ1-5, with a weak D call TRBD1 (6 bases). V lost 2 bases, J lost 6 bases, and 14 bases lay in between. The CDR3 has 15 residues. CDR1 and CDR2 (germline): MGHRA, YSYEKL. Here the CDR3 reads CASSQQDRGGQPQHF. CDR3 coding DNA: TGCGCCAGCAGCCAACAGGACAGAGGAGGTCAGCCCCAGCATTTT.

The chain carries TRBV6-6 and TRBJ2-1, with TRBD2 matching over 7 bases. Germline trimming cut 6 bases from V and 1 base from J; bases unmatched to any gene: 6. Looked up from germline, CDR1 is MNHNY and CDR2 is SVGAGI (reference sequence). This CDR3 contains 15 residues. The CDR3 protein is CASSPFGGSYNEQFF. CDR3 sequence (DNA): TGTGCCAGCAGCCCCTTCGGGGGGTCCTACAATGAGCAGTTCTTC.

This clone appeared a few times. The gene calls are TRBV7-9 and TRBJ2-1; TRBD2 agrees at 7 bases. With 0 bases clipped from V and 5 bases from J, the junction kept 7 bases outside the gene matches. CDR1 SEHNR and CDR2 FQNEAQ come from the germline V gene (reference sequence). The length of the CDR3 is 16 residues. The CDR3 DNA follows: TGTGCCAGCAGCTTAGCGCTTGGCGGGGGACACAATGAGCAGTTCTTC. This gives the protein CASSLALGGGHNEQFF.

This clone was observed a handful of times. The rearrangement joins TRBV30 to TRBJ2-6, with 10 positions matching TRBD1. Germline V CDR1 and CDR2: GTSNPN, SVGIG (reference sequence). The CDR3 consists of 18 residues. With V trimmed by 2 bases and J by 0 bases, 7 bases remained unmatched. The CDR3 DNA follows: TGTGCCTGGAGTAGGGACAGGGGATTTTTCTCTGGGGCCAACGTCCTGACTTTC. Protein: CAWSRDRGFFSGANVLTF.

This clone showed up just once. CDR3: CASSEALLGASMNTEAFF. The DNA of the CDR3 is TGTGCCAGCAGTGAAGCGCTTCTGGGGGCAAGCATGAACACTGAAGCTTTCTTT. V and J are TRBV2 and TRBJ1-1; perhaps TRBD1 as D (6 bases). V lost 0 bases to trimming and J lost 0 bases, with 17 bases between them. The CDR3 sequence is 18 residues long. Per the germline V gene, CDR1 is SNHLY and CDR2 is FYNNEI.

The CDR3 reads CASSHAGAGNQPQHF. The CDR3 DNA reads TGTGCCAGCAGTCACGCAGGGGCAGGCAATCAGCCCCAGCATTTT. The genes are TRBV28 and TRBJ1-5; possible D gene TRBD1, 6 bases. The CDR3 has 15 residues. CDR1 and CDR2 (germline): MDHEN, SYDVKM. V was shortened by 5 bases and J by 2 bases, with 13 bases between the two germline ends.

The chain links TRBV19 to TRBJ1-5; D is ambiguous. Per the germline V gene, CDR1 is LNHDA and CDR2 is SQIVND (reference sequence). V gave up 5 bases and J gave up 0 bases, with 23 bases separating them. CDR3 length: 19 residues. The DNA of the CDR3 is TGTGCCAGTAGTCCTTCCTGGGGTATGCCGGGGAATAGCAATCAGCCCCAGCATTTT. This sequence encodes CASSPSWGMPGNSNQPQHF.

This clone occurred a few times. This rearrangement joins TRBV11-2 to TRBJ2-1; D may be TRBD2 (6 bases). Germline lookup yields CDR1 SGHAT and CDR2 FQNNGV. The ends were cut back, 1 base at V and 6 bases at J, with 13 bases in the middle. The CDR3 covers 15 residues. The CDR3: CASSLVGSPGNEQFF. The CDR3 DNA reads as TGTGCCAGCAGCTTAGTCGGGAGTCCTGGCAATGAGCAGTTCTTC.

The chain has TRBV9 and TRBJ2-1; 7 bases fit TRBD2. J was trimmed by 4 bases and V by 0 bases; bases with no gene match: 7. The germline V gene has CDR1 SGDLS and CDR2 YYNGEE. The CDR3 contains 16 residues. The CDR3 here is CASSVATSAAYNEQFF. DNA for the CDR3: TGTGCCAGCAGCGTAGCTACTAGCGCCGCTTACAATGAGCAGTTCTTC. Drawing the rest from reference TRBV9 and TRBJ2-1, the complete variable domain is DSGVTQTPKHLITATGQRVTLRCSPRSGDLSVYWYQQSLDQGLQFLIQYYNGEERAKGNILERFSAQQFPDLHSELNLSSLELGDSALYFCASSVATSAAYNEQFFGPGTRLTVL.

On this clone: One end of the junction is discordant with germline, which a read error may explain. The V gene is TRBV6-1, the J gene TRBJ2-1; no clear D gene. This CDR3 is built from 15 residues. Per the germline V gene, CDR1 is MNHNS and CDR2 is SASEGT. CDR3 sequence reads: CASTIQQSTYNERFF. The CDR3 DNA reads as TGTGCCAGCACTATTCAACAAAGTACCTACAATGAGCGGTTCTTC.

V is TRBV19 and J is TRBJ1-5, with D unclear. The V gene lost 4 bases and the J gene lost 0 bases, with 7 bases spanning the gap. CDR3 length equals 14 residues. CDR1 is LNHDA and CDR2 is SQIVND in the germline V gene (reference sequence). CDR3: CASSTDFSNQPQHF. CDR3 bases: TGTGCCAGTAGTACCGACTTTAGCAATCAGCCCCAGCATTTT.

A single count supports this clone. J is TRBJ2-7 and V is TRBV19; TRBD2 might be the D (6 bases). The CDR3 runs to 18 residues. Germline CDR1 reads LNHDA; CDR2 reads SQIVND (reference sequence). The V end lost 3 bases, the J end lost 2 bases, and 23 bases lay between the germline ends. The CDR3 bases are TGTGCCAGTAGTATCGTCTTTGGGCTAGCGCCATTAACCTACGAGCAGTACTTC. It encodes CASSIVFGLAPLTYEQYF.

V and J are TRBV6-5 and TRBJ1-1; TRBD1 might be the D (6 bases). The CDR3 totals 15 residues. V gave up 0 bases and J gave up 4 bases, with 12 bases separating them. CDR1 and CDR2 (germline): MNHEY, SVGAGI. The CDR3 sequence: CASSYSLTGFTEAFF. CDR3 sequence (DNA): TGTGCCAGCAGTTACTCCCTAACAGGGTTCACTGAAGCTTTCTTT.

The V call is TRBV30, the J call TRBJ1-2, with D possibly matching TRBD1 (6 bases). V lost 0 bases, J lost 7 bases, and 12 bases lay in between. Germline V lookup: CDR1 GTSNPN, CDR2 SVGIG (reference sequence). The CDR3 is 13 residues long. CDR3 nucleotide sequence: TGTGCCTGGAGTGTACTGGCAGGGGTTGGCTACACCTTC. This gives the protein CAWSVLAGVGYTF.